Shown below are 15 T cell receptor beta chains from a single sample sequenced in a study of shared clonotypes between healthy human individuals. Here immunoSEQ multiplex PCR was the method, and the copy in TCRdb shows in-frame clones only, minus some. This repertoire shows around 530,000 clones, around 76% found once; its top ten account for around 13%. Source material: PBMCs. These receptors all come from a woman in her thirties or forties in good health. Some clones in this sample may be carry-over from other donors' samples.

The CDR3 coding sequence is TGTGCCAGCAGCCAAGATCGCAGTCGTGGCGGGGAGCTGTTTTTT. This gives the protein CASSQDRSRGGELFF. The chain combines TRBV4-2 with TRBJ2-2; unclear D gene. This CDR3 has 15 residues. Trimming took off 0 bases at V and 7 bases at J, with 12 bases between the two ends. From germline, CDR1 is LGHNA and CDR2 YNFKEQ.

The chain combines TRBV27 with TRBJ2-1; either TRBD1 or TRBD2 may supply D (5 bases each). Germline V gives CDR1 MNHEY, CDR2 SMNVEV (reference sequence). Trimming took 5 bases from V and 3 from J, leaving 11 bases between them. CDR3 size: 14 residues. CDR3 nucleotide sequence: TGTGCCAGCAGTCCGGGACGGAACTACAATGAGCAGTTCTTC. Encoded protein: CASSPGRNYNEQFF.

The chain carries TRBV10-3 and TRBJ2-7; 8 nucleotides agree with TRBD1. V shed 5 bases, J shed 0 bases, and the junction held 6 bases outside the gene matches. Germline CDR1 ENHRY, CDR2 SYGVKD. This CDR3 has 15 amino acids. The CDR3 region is CAISSGTGSSYEQYF. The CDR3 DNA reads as TGTGCCATCAGTTCCGGGACAGGTAGCTCCTACGAGCAGTACTTC.

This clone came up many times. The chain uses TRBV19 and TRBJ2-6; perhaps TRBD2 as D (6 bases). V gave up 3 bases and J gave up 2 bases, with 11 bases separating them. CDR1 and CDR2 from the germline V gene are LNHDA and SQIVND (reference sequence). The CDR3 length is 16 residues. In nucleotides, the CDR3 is TGTGCCAGTAGTATGCGCAGGGAGGCTGGGGCCAACGTCCTGACTTTC. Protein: CASSMRREAGANVLTF.

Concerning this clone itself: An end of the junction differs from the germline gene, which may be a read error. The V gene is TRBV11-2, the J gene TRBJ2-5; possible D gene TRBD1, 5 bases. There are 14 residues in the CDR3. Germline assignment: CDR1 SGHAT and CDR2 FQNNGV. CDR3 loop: CASSLDPGQEAQYF. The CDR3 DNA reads TGTGCCAGCAGCTTAGATCCAGGGCAAGAGGCCCAGTACTTC.

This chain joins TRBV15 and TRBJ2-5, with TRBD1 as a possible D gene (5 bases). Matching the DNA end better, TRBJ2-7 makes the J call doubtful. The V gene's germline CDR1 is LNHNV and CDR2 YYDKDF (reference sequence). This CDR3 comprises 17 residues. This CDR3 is CATSPNPPGYNSYEQYF. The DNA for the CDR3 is TGTGCCACCAGTCCTAACCCCCCAGGGTACAACTCCTACGAGCAGTACTTC.

Here the CDR3 DNA reads TGTGCCAGCAGCTTAGGGGCTAGCGGTAACACCGGGGAGCTGTTTTTT. Translating gives CASSLGASGNTGELFF. The genes are TRBV11-2 and TRBJ2-2, with 7 bases matching TRBD2. J gave up 2 bases and V 1 base, and 4 bases lay outside the gene matches. Germline-derived CDR1 and CDR2 are SGHAT and FQNNGV. This CDR3 has 16 amino acids. The full variable domain, its missing parts supplied by reference TRBV11-2 and TRBJ2-2, is EAGVAQSPRYKIIEKRQSVAFWCNPISGHATLYWYQQILGQGPKLLIQFQNNGVVDDSQLPKDRFSAERLKGVDSTLKIQPAKLEDSAVYLCASSLGASGNTGELFFGEGSRLTVL.

The CDR3 region is CASSPGAGLQEKLFF. The CDR3 bases are TGTGCCAGCAGCCCCGGGGCAGGGTTACAGGAAAAACTGTTTTTT. This rearrangement joins TRBV6-1 to TRBJ1-4; D perhaps matches TRBD1 (5 bases). The CDR3 extends over 15 amino acids. The germline V gene has CDR1 MNHNS and CDR2 SASEGT. The V gene lost 6 bases and the J gene lost 8 bases, with 19 bases spanning the gap.

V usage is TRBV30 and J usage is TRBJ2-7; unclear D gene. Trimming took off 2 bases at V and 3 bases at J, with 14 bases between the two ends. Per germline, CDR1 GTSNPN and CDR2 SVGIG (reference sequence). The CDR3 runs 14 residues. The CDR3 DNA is TGTGCCTGGAGTCCGCCTTCTCCTAACTACGAGCAGTACTTC. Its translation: CAWSPPSPNYEQYF.

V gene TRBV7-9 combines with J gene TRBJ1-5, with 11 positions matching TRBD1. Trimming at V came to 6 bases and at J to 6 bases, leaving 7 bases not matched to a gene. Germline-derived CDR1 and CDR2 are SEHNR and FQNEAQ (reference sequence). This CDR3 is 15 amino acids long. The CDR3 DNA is TGTGCCAGCAGTGTCGGACAGGGGGCCGGTCAGCCCCAGCATTTT. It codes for CASSVGQGAGQPQHF.

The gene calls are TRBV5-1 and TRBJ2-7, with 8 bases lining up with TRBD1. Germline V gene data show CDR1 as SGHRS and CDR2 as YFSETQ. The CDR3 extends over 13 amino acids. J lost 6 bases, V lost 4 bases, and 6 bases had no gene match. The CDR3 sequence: CASSPGGPVEQYF. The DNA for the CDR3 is TGCGCCAGCAGCCCAGGGGGCCCGGTCGAGCAGTACTTC.

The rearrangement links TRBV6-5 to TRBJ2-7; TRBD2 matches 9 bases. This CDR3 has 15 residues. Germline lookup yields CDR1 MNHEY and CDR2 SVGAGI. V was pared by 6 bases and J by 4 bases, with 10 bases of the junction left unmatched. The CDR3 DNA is TGTGCCAGCAGGGCGGGGACTAGCAGCAAATACGAGCAGTACTTC. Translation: CASRAGTSSKYEQYF.

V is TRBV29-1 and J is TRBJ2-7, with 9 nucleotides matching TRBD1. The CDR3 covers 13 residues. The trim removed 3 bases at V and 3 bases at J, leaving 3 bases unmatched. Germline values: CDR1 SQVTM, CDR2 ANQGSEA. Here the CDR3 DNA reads TGCAGCGTTGACTCGACAGGGGGCTACGAGCAGTACTTC. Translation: CSVDSTGGYEQYF.

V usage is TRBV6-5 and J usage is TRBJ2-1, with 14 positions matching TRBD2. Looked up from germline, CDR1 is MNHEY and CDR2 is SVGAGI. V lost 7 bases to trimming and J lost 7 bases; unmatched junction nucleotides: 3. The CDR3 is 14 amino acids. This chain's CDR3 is CASNRLAGGNEQFF. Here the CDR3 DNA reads TGTGCCAGCAATCGACTAGCGGGAGGGAATGAGCAGTTCTTC.

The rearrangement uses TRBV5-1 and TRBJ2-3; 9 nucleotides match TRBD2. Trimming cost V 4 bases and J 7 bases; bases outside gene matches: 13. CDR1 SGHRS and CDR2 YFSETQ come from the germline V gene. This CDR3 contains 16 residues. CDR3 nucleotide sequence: TGCGCCAGCAGCCCGGAAGGTGGAGCGGGAGGAAATACGCAGTATTTT. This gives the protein CASSPEGGAGGNTQYF.